Shown below are 29 T cell receptor beta chains from a single sample sequenced in a study of CD8+ T cells in alopecia areata. As for treatment: oral pan-JAK inhibitor, 5-10 mg twice daily. Reverse transcribed after extraction, RNA yielded cDNA as the sequencing template. Assay used: immunoSEQ multiplex PCR; TCRdb lists only in-frame clones, some missing. The sample gives about 76,000 clones, around 61% of which show up once; roughly a quarter is in the top ten. Specimen: CD8+ T cells sorted from blood, collected at week 24, from a patient treated with tofacitinib. The receptors originated from a human donor with alopecia areata.

The chain joins TRBV4-3 to TRBJ2-5; D gene ambiguous. Germline CDR1 reads LGHNA; CDR2 reads YSLEER. V was shortened by 0 bases and J by 5 bases, with 13 bases between the two germline ends. The CDR3 length is 15 residues. The DNA for the CDR3 is TGCGCCAGCAGCCAAGATGGTAACAAAGCGGAGACCCAGTACTTC. Encoded protein: CASSQDGNKAETQYF.

This clone was observed a handful of times. The V call is TRBV27, the J call TRBJ2-2, with 8 bases identical to TRBD2. This CDR3 region has 16 residues. CDR1 and CDR2 from the germline V gene are MNHEY and SMNVEV (reference sequence). V dropped 4 bases and J dropped 5; count of bases not matched to a gene: 9. CDR3 sequence (DNA): TGTGCCAGCAGTTCCTCGGGGGGGCCGTGGACCGGGGAGCTGTTTTTT. As protein: CASSSSGGPWTGELFF.

This clone was observed a few times. The J gene is TRBJ2-1, the V gene TRBV27; TRBD2 agrees at 10 bases. V shed 0 bases and J 6 bases; nucleotides not matched to a gene: 5. The CDR3 has 16 residues. Looked up from germline, CDR1 is MNHEY and CDR2 is SMNVEV (reference sequence). This chain's CDR3 is CASSLSASGSSNEQFF. The CDR3 region has the DNA TGTGCCAGCAGTTTATCCGCTAGCGGGAGCAGCAATGAGCAGTTCTTC.

This clone has only a few counts. The junction shows a germline mismatch at one end, possibly a read error. This chain connects TRBV5-4 to TRBJ2-3; perhaps TRBD2 as D (5 bases). Germline V gene sequence: CDR1 SGHNT, CDR2 YYREEE (reference sequence). The CDR3 is made up of 15 amino acids. The CDR3 coding sequence is TGCGCCAGCAGCCAAGGCGGAGGAGCGGCAGATACGCAGTATTTT. Translating it yields CASSQGGGAADTQYF.

The chain carries TRBV7-2 and TRBJ1-4; D unresolved. Trimming took 2 bases from V and 4 from J, leaving 14 bases between them. Germline V gene data show CDR1 as SGHTA and CDR2 as FQGNSA. The CDR3 covers 16 residues. The DNA of the CDR3 is TGTGCCAGCAGCTTATCGTGGCAGGCTGATAATGAAAAACTGTTTTTT. Encoded protein: CASSLSWQADNEKLFF.

This chain links TRBV19 with TRBJ2-1; D tentatively fits TRBD1 or TRBD2 (6 bases each). V dropped 10 bases and J dropped 12 bases, with 25 bases sitting between them. The germline V gene encodes CDR1 LNHDA and CDR2 SQIVND (reference sequence). This CDR3 comprises 14 residues. The CDR3 nucleotides are TGTGCCACCCTAGGGACGACGGGGGCCTTTACGCAGTTCTTC. It specifies CATLGTTGAFTQFF.

The V and J genes are TRBV5-4 and TRBJ1-2; the D gene is possibly TRBD1 (6 bases). The germline gives CDR1 SGHNT, CDR2 YYREEE (reference sequence). This CDR3 is 18 amino acids long. V shed 3 bases and J shed 0 bases, with 21 bases lying between them. In DNA, the CDR3 is TGTGCCAGCAGCTCTCCGGGGACAACTTCGCTCCCTAACTATGGCTACACCTTC. It encodes CASSSPGTTSLPNYGYTF.

The gene calls are TRBV9 and TRBJ2-3; D is perhaps TRBD1 (5 bases). Trimming left V 4 bases short and J 0 bases short, with 21 bases between. The CDR3 has 18 amino acids. From germline, CDR1 is SGDLS and CDR2 YYNGEE. The CDR3 spells CASSPDTITDPSTDTQYF. CDR3 coding DNA: TGTGCCAGCAGCCCGGACACCATAACGGACCCTAGCACAGATACGCAGTATTTT. The full variable domain, in which reference TRBV9 and TRBJ2-3 provide the parts outside the CDR3, is DSGVTQTPKHLITATGQRVTLRCSPRSGDLSVYWYQQSLDQGLQFLIQYYNGEERAKGNILERFSAQQFPDLHSELNLSSLELGDSALYFCASSPDTITDPSTDTQYFGPGTRLTVL.

The rearrangement uses TRBV9 and TRBJ2-3, with TRBD2 matching 8 bases. The J segment lost 2 bases and the V segment lost 3 bases, leaving 5 bases of the junction unmatched. The CDR3 is made up of 15 amino acids. From germline, CDR1 is SGDLS and CDR2 YYNGEE. The CDR3 region is CASSAPSGYTDTQYF. DNA of the CDR3: TGTGCCAGCAGCGCCCCTAGCGGGTACACAGATACGCAGTATTTT.

The rearrangement joins TRBV30 to TRBJ2-2; 10 nucleotides line up with TRBD1. Trimming took 1 base from V and 3 from J; bases not matched to a gene: 8. Per germline, CDR1 GTSNPN and CDR2 SVGIG (reference sequence). The CDR3 extends over 17 amino acids. Here the CDR3 reads CAWSGLTGGSYTGELFF. CDR3 sequence (DNA): TGTGCCTGGAGTGGGTTGACAGGGGGCTCATACACCGGGGAGCTGTTTTTT.

In DNA, the CDR3 is TGTGCCAGCAGTTTAAAATCCTACTCCTACAATGAGCAGTTCTTC. This encodes CASSLKSYSYNEQFF. This chain links TRBV28 with TRBJ2-1, with D hard to call. The CDR3 has 15 residues. Germline CDR1 MDHEN, CDR2 SYDVKM. Trimming left V 2 bases short and J 0 bases short, with 8 bases between.

The chain couples TRBV12-5 to TRBJ2-2, with TRBD2 identical over 9 bases. J lost 2 bases, V lost 5 bases, and 6 bases had no gene match. CDR1 and CDR2 from the germline V gene are LGHNT and FRNRAP. CDR3 length: 16 residues. CDR3 nucleotide sequence: TGTGCTAGTGGTGGGCCTAGCGGGGATAACACCGGGGAGCTGTTTTTT. Protein sequence: CASGGPSGDNTGELFF.

This clone was counted a single time. This chain connects TRBV29-1 to TRBJ1-2, with D perhaps matching TRBD1 (6 bases). CDR1 is SQVTM and CDR2 is ANQGSEA in the germline V gene. The CDR3 spans 14 residues. V gave up 0 bases and J gave up 4 bases, with 12 bases separating them. The CDR3 region has the DNA TGCAGCGTTGAAGATGCTGGGACAATCTATGGCTACACCTTC. Encoded protein: CSVEDAGTIYGYTF.

The rearrangement links TRBV15 to TRBJ2-5; unclear D gene. Germline lookup yields CDR1 LNHNV and CDR2 YYDKDF (reference sequence). The CDR3 consists of 16 residues. V was clipped by 3 bases and J by 1 base, with 15 bases between them. The CDR3 region is CATSSLTQRSQETQYF. The CDR3 bases are TGTGCCACCAGCAGCCTCACCCAGAGGAGCCAAGAGACCCAGTACTTC.

V usage is TRBV6-5 and J usage is TRBJ1-1; D gene uncertain. The V gene lost 0 bases and the J gene lost 1 base, with 6 bases spanning the gap. Germline V CDR1 and CDR2: MNHEY, SVGAGI. This CDR3 spans 14 amino acids. CDR3 bases: TGTGCCAGCAGTTACTCCGATAGGAACACTGAAGCTTTCTTT. Amino acids: CASSYSDRNTEAFF.

This CDR3 is CASSFGRNYEQYF. CDR3 DNA: TGTGCCAGCAGCTTCGGACGCAACTACGAGCAGTACTTC. The rearrangement links TRBV6-5 to TRBJ2-7; D unresolved. V was shortened by 6 bases and J by 3 bases, with 12 bases between the two germline ends. This CDR3 has 13 amino acids. Germline-derived CDR1 and CDR2 are MNHEY and SVGAGI.

J is TRBJ1-1 and V is TRBV7-9; 7 bases are shared with TRBD1. J gave up 2 bases and V 2 bases, and 2 bases lay outside the gene matches. Germline V CDR1 and CDR2: SEHNR, FQNEAQ (reference sequence). The CDR3 loop spans 14 amino acids. The CDR3 DNA reads as TGTGCCAGCAGCTTACCAGGGGGAAACACTGAAGCTTTCTTT. Its translation: CASSLPGGNTEAFF.

V gene TRBV5-4 combines with J gene TRBJ2-3; D tentatively reads TRBD1 or TRBD2 (5 bases each). Per germline, CDR1 SGHNT and CDR2 YYREEE (reference sequence). V was cut by 4 bases and J by 2 bases, with 17 bases left in between. The CDR3 sequence is 16 residues long. CDR3 in DNA: TGTGCCAGCAGCCCCGATCCGGGGACCGTCACAGATACGCAGTATTTT. Translation gives CASSPDPGTVTDTQYF.

This clone was recorded only once. The gene calls are TRBV9 and TRBJ2-7, with D tentatively TRBD1 (6 bases). This CDR3 is 15 amino acids long. From germline, CDR1 is SGDLS and CDR2 YYNGEE. Trimming shortened V by 3 bases and J by 0 bases, and 13 bases separated the two germline ends. CDR3 nucleotide sequence: TGTGCCAGCAGCGCAGGGACACGGAGCTCCTACGAGCAGTACTTC. Amino acids: CASSAGTRSSYEQYF.

The rearrangement uses TRBV28 and TRBJ2-3; 10 positions match TRBD2. Germline-derived CDR1 and CDR2 are MDHEN and SYDVKM. This CDR3 has 17 amino acids. J gave up 4 bases and V 6 bases, and 13 bases lay outside the gene matches. The DNA for the CDR3 is TGTGCCAGCAGCCCCAATCCGCTAGCGGGAGACCCAGATACGCAGTATTTT. Its translation is CASSPNPLAGDPDTQYF.

The rearrangement uses TRBV4-2 and TRBJ1-1; D is uncertain. This CDR3 comprises 15 residues. V lost 2 bases and J lost 0, with 10 bases in between. Germline V gene lookup returns CDR1 LGHNA and CDR2 YNFKEQ. CDR3 protein: CASSQSPRVNTEAFF. For the CDR3, the DNA is TGTGCCAGCAGCCAATCACCGAGAGTGAACACTGAAGCTTTCTTT.

The rearrangement uses TRBV23-1 and TRBJ1-2; no clear D. TRBV23-1 is labeled an ORF, and its function is uncertain. V lost 0 bases and J lost 4, with 21 bases in between. This CDR3 is built from 18 residues. DNA of the CDR3: TGCGCCAGCAGTCAATCATCCGGGCCTATTCGATTGCCCTATGGCTACACCTTC. Amino acid sequence: CASSQSSGPIRLPYGYTF.

The chain is built from TRBV7-9 and TRBJ2-3; 8 bases fit TRBD1. The CDR3 extends over 15 amino acids. Losses at the gene ends were 6 bases for V and 4 bases for J; bases not matched to a gene: 9. Germline V gene lookup returns CDR1 SEHNR and CDR2 FQNEAQ (reference sequence). As DNA, the CDR3 is TGTGCCAGCAGGAACGGACAGGGCTCCCCAGATACGCAGTATTTT. Translated, it gives CASRNGQGSPDTQYF.

This clone was counted a few times. Here the CDR3 reads CSVTGSGSYNEQFF. The CDR3 DNA is TGCAGCGTCACAGGGTCAGGCTCCTACAATGAGCAGTTCTTC. J is TRBJ2-1 and V is TRBV29-1, with a weak D call TRBD1 (6 bases). Per germline, CDR1 SQVTM and CDR2 ANQGSEA. The V end lost 6 bases, the J end lost 0 bases, and 12 bases lay between the germline ends. This CDR3 has 14 amino acids.

This chain's CDR3 is CASSRRTVQQETQYF. The CDR3 DNA reads as TGCGCCAGCAGCCGGCGGACAGTTCAACAAGAGACCCAGTACTTC. The V and J genes are TRBV5-1 and TRBJ2-5; TRBD1 might be the D (6 bases). From germline, CDR1 is SGHRS and CDR2 YFSETQ. The CDR3 runs to 15 residues. Between the trimmed V and J ends, which lost 4 bases and 2 bases, there was a span of 15 bases.

V usage is TRBV5-1 and J usage is TRBJ1-2; no clear D. CDR3 size: 13 residues. The V gene's germline CDR1 is SGHRS and CDR2 YFSETQ. The V and J ends lost 0 bases and 2 bases respectively, with 5 bases between them. CDR3 nucleotide sequence: TGCGCCAGCAGCTTGGAACAGAACTATGGCTACACCTTC. Translation: CASSLEQNYGYTF.

Concerning this clone itself: Other DNA sequences within the sample encode an identical CDR3. This rearrangement joins TRBV27 to TRBJ2-7, with a possible D match to TRBD2 (6 bases). CDR3 size: 13 residues. The germline CDR1 and CDR2 sequences are MNHEY and SMNVEV (reference sequence). V was pared by 3 bases and J by 1 base, with 7 bases between. The CDR3 loop reads CASSFSGSYEQYF. The DNA of the CDR3 is TGTGCCAGCAGTTTTAGCGGTTCCTACGAGCAGTACTTC.

This clone showed up just a few times. The V and J genes are TRBV15 and TRBJ1-4; D ambiguous. The germline CDR1 and CDR2 sequences are LNHNV and YYDKDF (reference sequence). CDR3 length equals 13 residues. The germline V and J ends were trimmed by 4 bases and 2 bases, with 5 bases remaining between them. CDR3 DNA sequence: TGTGCCACCAGCACCCGGACTAATGAAAAACTGTTTTTT. It is translated as CATSTRTNEKLFF.

V gene TRBV7-2 combines with J gene TRBJ2-7; tentative D call: TRBD2 (7 bases). The V end lost 5 bases, the J end lost 4 bases, and 30 bases lay between the germline ends. The germline V gene encodes CDR1 SGHTA and CDR2 FQGNSA. CDR3 length equals 19 residues. CDR3 nucleotide sequence: TGTGCCAGCAGCCACGAGGGGGGGCAGGGGCTAGGACAACTATACGAGCAGTACTTC. This sequence encodes CASSHEGGQGLGQLYEQYF.